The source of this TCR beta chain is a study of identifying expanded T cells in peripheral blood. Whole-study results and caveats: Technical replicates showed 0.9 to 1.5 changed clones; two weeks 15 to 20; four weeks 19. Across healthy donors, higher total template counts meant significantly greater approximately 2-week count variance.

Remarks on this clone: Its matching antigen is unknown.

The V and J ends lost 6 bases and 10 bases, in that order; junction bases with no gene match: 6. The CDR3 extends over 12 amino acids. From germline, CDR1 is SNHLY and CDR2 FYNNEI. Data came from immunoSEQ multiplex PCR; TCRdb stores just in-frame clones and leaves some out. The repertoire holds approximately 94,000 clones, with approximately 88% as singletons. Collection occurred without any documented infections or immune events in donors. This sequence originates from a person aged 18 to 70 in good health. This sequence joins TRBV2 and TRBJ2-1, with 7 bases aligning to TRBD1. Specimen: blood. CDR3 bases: TGTGCCAGCAGGAGGACAGGTGAAGAGCAGTTCTTC. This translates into CASRRTGEEQFF.